The TCR beta chain described here comes from a study of stem cell transplantation in POMP-related autoinflammatory disease. Study-level information: Impaired MHC class I-dependent CD8+ differentiation was hypothesized from defective thymoproteasomes. Before transplant, CD4+ T cells skewed naive and CD8+ proportions were low. Study-level findings and limits: A trend toward lower repertoire diversity and greater clonality appeared in every analyzed T-cell subset of PRAID patients. Unique TRB V-J gene pairings were limited in number in patients with PRAID.

Some clones are missing from TCRdb's copy, which holds only in-frame ones; the method was immunoSEQ multiplex PCR. The sample holds approximately 11,000 clones; around nine tenths are singletons and the top ten take approximately 50%. Prominent immunodeficiency with autoinflammation defined PRAID. In its sample, this clone was seen once. Its target is unknown. This CDR3 is 16 amino acids long. V dropped 2 bases and J dropped 2 bases, with 13 bases sitting between them. Germline V gives CDR1 SEHNR, CDR2 FQNEAQ (reference sequence). This TCR was sampled from a human donor with POMP-related autoinflammation and immune dysregulation (PRAID). J is TRBJ2-1 and V is TRBV7-9; D is uncertain. This sample comprised CD8+ T cells from PBMCs, obtained before stem cell transplantation. CDR3 DNA: TGTGCCAGCAGCTTACTCCCCAGCCGCGCCTACAATGAGCAGTTCTTC. Translating it yields CASSLLPSRAYNEQFF.